This entry features one TCR beta chain sequence. The entry originates in a study of blood T cell repertoires in COVID-19. Study as a whole: Acute and convalescent COVID-19 samples came from the United States, Italy and Spain. T cells, B-cell-depleted T cells, or PBMCs provided the cDNA or gDNA that served as material.

V was pared by 6 bases and J by 4 bases, with 6 bases of the junction left unmatched. This CDR3 spans 13 amino acids. Germline CDR1 reads SGHRS; CDR2 reads YFSETQ. Authors' processing steps: Quantification of nucleated cells was approximated via reference gene primer amplification. The protocol was immunoSEQ multiplex PCR, while the TCRdb copy is restricted to in-frame clones and leaves out a portion. V, J and clone size derive from that table, while D and trimming were established from the DNA sequence. The sample shows about 88,000 clones, about 90% of them seen only once. The TCR originated in a male donor with acute or convalescent COVID-19. The rearrangement uses TRBV5-1 and TRBJ1-1; 7 bases map to TRBD1. The specimen was peripheral blood. CDR3 sequence: CASKTDRATEAFF. In nucleotides, the CDR3 is TGCGCCAGCAAAACAGACAGGGCCACTGAAGCTTTCTTT.